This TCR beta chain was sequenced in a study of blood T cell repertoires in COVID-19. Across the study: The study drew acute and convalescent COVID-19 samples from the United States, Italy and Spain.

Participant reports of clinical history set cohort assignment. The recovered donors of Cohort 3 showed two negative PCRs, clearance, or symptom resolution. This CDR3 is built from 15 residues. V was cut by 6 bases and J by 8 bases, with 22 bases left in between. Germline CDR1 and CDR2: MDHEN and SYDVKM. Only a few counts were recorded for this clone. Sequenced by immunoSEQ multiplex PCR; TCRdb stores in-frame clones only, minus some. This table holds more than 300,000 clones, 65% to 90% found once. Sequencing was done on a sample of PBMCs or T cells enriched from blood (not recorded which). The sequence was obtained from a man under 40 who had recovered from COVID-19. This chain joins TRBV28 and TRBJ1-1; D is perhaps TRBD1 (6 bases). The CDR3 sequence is CASRAGGQGGGEAFF. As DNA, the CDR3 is TGTGCCAGCAGGGCCGGGGGGCAGGGAGGCGGCGAAGCTTTCTTT. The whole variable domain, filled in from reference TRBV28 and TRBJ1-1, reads DVKVTQSSRYLVKRTGEKVFLECVQDMDHENMFWYRQDPGLGLRLIYFSYDVKMKEKGDIPEGYSVSREKKERFSLILESASTNQTSMYLCASRAGGQGGGEAFFGQGTRLTVV.